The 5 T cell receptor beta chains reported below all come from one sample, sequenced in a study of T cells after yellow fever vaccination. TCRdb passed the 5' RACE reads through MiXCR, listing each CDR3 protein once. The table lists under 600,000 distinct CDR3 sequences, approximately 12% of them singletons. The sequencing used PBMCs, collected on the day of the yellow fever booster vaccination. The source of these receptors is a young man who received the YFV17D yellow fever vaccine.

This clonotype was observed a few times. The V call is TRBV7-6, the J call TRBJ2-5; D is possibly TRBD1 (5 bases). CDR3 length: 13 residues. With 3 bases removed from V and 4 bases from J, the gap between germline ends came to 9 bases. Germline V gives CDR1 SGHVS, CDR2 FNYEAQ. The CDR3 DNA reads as TGTGCCAGCAGCTTCAGGGTTGTAGAGACCCAGTACTTC. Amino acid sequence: CASSFRVVETQYF.

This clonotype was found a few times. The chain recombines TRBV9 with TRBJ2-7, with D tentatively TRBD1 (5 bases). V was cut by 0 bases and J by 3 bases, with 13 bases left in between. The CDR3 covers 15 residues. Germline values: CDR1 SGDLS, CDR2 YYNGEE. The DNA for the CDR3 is TGTGCCAGCAGCGTAGGCAGGGCCCCAATCTACGAGCAGTACTTC. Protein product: CASSVGRAPIYEQYF.

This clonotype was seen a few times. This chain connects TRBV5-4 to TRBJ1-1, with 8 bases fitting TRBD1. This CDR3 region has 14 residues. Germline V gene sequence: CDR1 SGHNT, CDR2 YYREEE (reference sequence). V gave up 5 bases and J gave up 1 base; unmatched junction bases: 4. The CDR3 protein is CASRPGTGNTEAFF. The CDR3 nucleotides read TGTGCCAGCAGGCCCGGGACAGGGAACACTGAAGCTTTCTTT.

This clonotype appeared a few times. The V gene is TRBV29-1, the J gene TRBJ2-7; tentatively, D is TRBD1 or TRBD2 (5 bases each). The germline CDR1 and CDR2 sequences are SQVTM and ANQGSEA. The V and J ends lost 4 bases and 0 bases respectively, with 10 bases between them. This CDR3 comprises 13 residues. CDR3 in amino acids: CSVVGEPSYEQYF. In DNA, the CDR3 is TGCAGCGTTGTGGGGGAACCCTCCTACGAGCAGTACTTC.

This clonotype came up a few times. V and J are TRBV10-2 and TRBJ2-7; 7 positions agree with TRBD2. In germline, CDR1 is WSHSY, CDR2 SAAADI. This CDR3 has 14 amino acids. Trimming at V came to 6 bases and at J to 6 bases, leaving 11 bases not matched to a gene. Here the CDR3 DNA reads TGCGCCAGCAGCCCCTTACGGGAGGCTGGCGAGCAGTACTTC. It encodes CASSPLREAGEQYF.